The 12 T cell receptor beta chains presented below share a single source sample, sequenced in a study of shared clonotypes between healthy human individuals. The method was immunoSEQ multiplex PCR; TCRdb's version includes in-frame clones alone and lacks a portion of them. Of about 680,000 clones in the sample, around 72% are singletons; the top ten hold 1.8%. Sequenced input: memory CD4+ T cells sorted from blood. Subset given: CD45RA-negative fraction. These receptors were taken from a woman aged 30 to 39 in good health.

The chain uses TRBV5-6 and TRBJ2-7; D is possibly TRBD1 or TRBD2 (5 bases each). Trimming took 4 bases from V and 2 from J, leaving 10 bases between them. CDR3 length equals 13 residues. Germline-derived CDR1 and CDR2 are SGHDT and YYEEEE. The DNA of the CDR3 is TGTGCCAGCAGCCGGGGCTTAACCTACGAGCAGTACTTC. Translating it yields CASSRGLTYEQYF.

The CDR3 nucleotides are TGTGCCAGTAGTATAGCCCTAGCGGGAGAAGATGAGCAGTACTTC. Its translation is CASSIALAGEDEQYF. The chain is built from TRBV19 and TRBJ2-7; TRBD2 matches at 10 bases. The CDR3 is made up of 15 amino acids. Looked up from germline, CDR1 is LNHDA and CDR2 is SQIVND (reference sequence). J was trimmed by 7 bases and V by 1 base; bases with no gene match: 7.

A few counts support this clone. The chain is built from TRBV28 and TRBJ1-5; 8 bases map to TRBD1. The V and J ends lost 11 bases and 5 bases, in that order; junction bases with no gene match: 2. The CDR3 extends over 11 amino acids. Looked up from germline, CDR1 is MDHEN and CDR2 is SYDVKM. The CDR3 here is CAVQGDQPQHF. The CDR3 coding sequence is TGTGCCGTACAGGGGGATCAGCCCCAGCATTTT.

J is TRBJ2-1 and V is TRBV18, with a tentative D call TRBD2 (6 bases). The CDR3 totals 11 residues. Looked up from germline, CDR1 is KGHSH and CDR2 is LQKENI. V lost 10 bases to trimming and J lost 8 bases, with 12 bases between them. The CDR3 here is CATSTGDEQFF. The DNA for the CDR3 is TGTGCCACCTCCACGGGGGATGAGCAGTTCTTC. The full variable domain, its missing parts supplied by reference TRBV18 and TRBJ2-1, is NAGVMQNPRHLVRRRGQEARLRCSPMKGHSHVYWYRQLPEEGLKFMVYLQKENIIDESGMPKERFSAEFPKEGPSILRIQQVVRGDSAAYFCATSTGDEQFFGPGTRLTVL.

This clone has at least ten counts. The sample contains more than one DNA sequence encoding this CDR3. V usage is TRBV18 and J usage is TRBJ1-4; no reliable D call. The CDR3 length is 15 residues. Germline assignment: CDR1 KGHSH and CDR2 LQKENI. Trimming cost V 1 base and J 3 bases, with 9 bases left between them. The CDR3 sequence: CASSPRGQPNEKLFF. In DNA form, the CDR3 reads TGTGCCAGCTCACCACGCGGGCAGCCTAATGAAAAACTGTTTTTT. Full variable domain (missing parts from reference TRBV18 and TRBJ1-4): NAGVMQNPRHLVRRRGQEARLRCSPMKGHSHVYWYRQLPEEGLKFMVYLQKENIIDESGMPKERFSAEFPKEGPSILRIQQVVRGDSAAYFCASSPRGQPNEKLFFGSGTQLSVL.

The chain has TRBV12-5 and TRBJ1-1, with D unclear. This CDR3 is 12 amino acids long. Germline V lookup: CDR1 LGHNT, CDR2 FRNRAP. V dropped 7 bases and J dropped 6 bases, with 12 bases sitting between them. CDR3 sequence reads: CASAFLGAEAFF. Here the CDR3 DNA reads TGTGCTAGTGCCTTCCTCGGGGCTGAAGCTTTCTTT. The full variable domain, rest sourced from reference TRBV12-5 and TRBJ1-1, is DARVTQTPRHKVTEMGQEVTMRCQPILGHNTVFWYRQTMMQGLELLAYFRNRAPLDDSGMPKDRFSAEMPDATLATLKIQPSEPRDSAVYFCASAFLGAEAFFGQGTRLTVV.

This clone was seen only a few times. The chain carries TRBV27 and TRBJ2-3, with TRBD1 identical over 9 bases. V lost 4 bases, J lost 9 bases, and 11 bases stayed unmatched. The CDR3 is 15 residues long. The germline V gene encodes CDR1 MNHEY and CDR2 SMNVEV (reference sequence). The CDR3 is CASSSSGTGYQTQYF. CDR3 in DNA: TGTGCCAGCAGTTCCTCCGGGACAGGGTATCAAACGCAGTATTTT.

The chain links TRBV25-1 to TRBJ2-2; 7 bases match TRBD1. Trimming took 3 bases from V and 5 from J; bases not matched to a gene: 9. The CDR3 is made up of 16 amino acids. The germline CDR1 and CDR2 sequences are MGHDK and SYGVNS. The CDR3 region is CASSDHRGDPTGELFF. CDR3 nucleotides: TGTGCCAGCAGTGATCACAGGGGCGACCCTACCGGGGAGCTGTTTTTT. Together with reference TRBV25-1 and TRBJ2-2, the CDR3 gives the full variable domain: EADIYQTPRYLVIGTGKKITLECSQTMGHDKMYWYQQDPGMELHLIHYSYGVNSTEKGDLSSESTVSRIRTEHFPLTLESARPSHTSQYLCASSDHRGDPTGELFFGEGSRLTVL.

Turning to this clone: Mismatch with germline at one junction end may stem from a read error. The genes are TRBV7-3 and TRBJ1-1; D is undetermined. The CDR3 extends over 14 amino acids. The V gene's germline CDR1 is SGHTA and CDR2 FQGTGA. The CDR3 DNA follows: TGTGCCAGCAGCCTAACACCTTCGGACCGTGAAGCTTTCTTT. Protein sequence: CASSLTPSDREAFF.

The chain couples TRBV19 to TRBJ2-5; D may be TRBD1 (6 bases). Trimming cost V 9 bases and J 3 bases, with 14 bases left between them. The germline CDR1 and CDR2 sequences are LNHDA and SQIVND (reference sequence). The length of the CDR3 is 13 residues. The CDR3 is CASRTTGKETQYF. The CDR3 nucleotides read TGTGCCAGCAGAACAACAGGGAAAGAGACCCAGTACTTC.

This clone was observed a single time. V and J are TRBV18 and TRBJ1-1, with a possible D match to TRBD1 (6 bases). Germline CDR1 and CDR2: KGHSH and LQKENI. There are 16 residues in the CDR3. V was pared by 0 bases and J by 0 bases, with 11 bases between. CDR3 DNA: TGTGCCAGCTCACCACCGTCGGGACACTTGAACACTGAAGCTTTCTTT. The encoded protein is CASSPPSGHLNTEAFF. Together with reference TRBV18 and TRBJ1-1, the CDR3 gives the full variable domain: NAGVMQNPRHLVRRRGQEARLRCSPMKGHSHVYWYRQLPEEGLKFMVYLQKENIIDESGMPKERFSAEFPKEGPSILRIQQVVRGDSAAYFCASSPPSGHLNTEAFFGQGTRLTVV.

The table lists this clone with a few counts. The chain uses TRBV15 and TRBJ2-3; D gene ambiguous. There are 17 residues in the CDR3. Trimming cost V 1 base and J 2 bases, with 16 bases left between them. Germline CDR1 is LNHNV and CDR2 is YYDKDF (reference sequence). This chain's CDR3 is CATSRGKDLGFTDTQYF. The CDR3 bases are TGTGCCACCAGCAGAGGAAAAGATTTGGGGTTCACAGATACGCAGTATTTT. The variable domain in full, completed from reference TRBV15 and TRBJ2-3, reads DAMVIQNPRYQVTQFGKPVTLSCSQTLNHNVMYWYQQKSSQAPKLLFHYYDKDFNNEADTPDNFQSRRPNTSFCFLDIRSPGLGDTAMYLCATSRGKDLGFTDTQYFGPGTRLTVL.